The sequence of this TCR beta chain was determined in a study of blood T cell repertoires in COVID-19. Study-wide context: The origin of the acute and convalescent COVID-19 samples was the United States, Italy and Spain.

Per the study methods: Counts of nucleated cells, estimated from reference gene primer amplification, were obtained. Sequencing used immunoSEQ multiplex PCR; TCRdb keeps in-frame clones, though not all of them. V and J calls and clone size are as listed in that table; D and trimming were resolved from the DNA. The profile shows over 20,000 clones, roughly 84% of them singletons. The CDR3 is 17 amino acids. Germline assignment: CDR1 SGHVS and CDR2 FQNEAQ. J lost 8 bases, V lost 5 bases, and 16 bases had no gene match. Sequenced: peripheral blood. The V and J genes are TRBV7-8 and TRBJ2-1; 9 bases map to TRBD2. This TCR derives from a human donor in a cohort sampled during active COVID-19. Written as DNA, the CDR3 is TGTGCCAGCAGCCCCACGTTCGGTAGCGGGGGTTCGGATGAGCAGTTCTTC. Translating it yields CASSPTFGSGGSDEQFF.